The 28 T cell receptor beta chains listed next were all sequenced from one sample in a study of technical replicates of blood from a few donors. Clones were read by immunoSEQ multiplex PCR, and TCRdb kept only the in-frame ones, dropping some. The repertoire has roughly 60,000 clones, around 88% of them found once; the top ten carry 5% to 5.5%. Sequencing was carried out using PBMCs. These receptors were taken from a human donor in good health. Some clones in this sample may be carry-over from other donors' samples.

The chain carries TRBV12-5 and TRBJ2-3; 9 positions match TRBD2. The CDR3 totals 19 residues. Unmatched junction bases numbered 12, after V lost 2 bases and J lost 0 bases. Germline-derived CDR1 and CDR2 are LGHNT and FRNRAP. This CDR3 reads CASGLSGGSRRFSTDTQYF. The CDR3 bases are TGTGCTAGTGGTTTGAGCGGGGGGTCCCGTCGATTTAGCACAGATACGCAGTATTTT.

This clone occurred once. At one end, the junction sequence differs from germline, possibly due to a read error. This sequence joins TRBV9 and TRBJ1-5; perhaps TRBD1 as D (5 bases). The germline V gene has CDR1 SGDLS and CDR2 YYNGEE. The CDR3 loop spans 18 amino acids. DNA for the CDR3: TGTGCCAGCAGAGAGAGGAGTCCCGACAGCCCGGGTAATCGGCCCCAGCATTTT. Translating it yields CASRERSPDSPGNRPQHF.

Relative to its sample, this clone is medium-sized (0.01 to 0.1%). The CDR3 is CAWGRTYEQYF. CDR3 in DNA: TGTGCCTGGGGGAGGACCTACGAGCAGTACTTC. The V call is TRBV28, the J call TRBJ2-7; tentative D call: TRBD2 (6 bases). The CDR3 has 11 residues. V lost 11 bases, J lost 2 bases, and 10 bases lay in between. The germline V gene encodes CDR1 MDHEN and CDR2 SYDVKM.

This sequence joins TRBV7-3 and TRBJ2-6; D is ambiguous. Germline V lookup: CDR1 SGHTA, CDR2 FQGTGA. This CDR3 comprises 14 residues. The V gene lost 5 bases and the J gene lost 0 bases, with 5 bases spanning the gap. CDR3: CASSLSSGANVLTF. The CDR3 nucleotides are TGTGCCAGCAGCCTGTCCTCTGGGGCCAACGTCCTGACTTTC.

This chain uses TRBV29-1 with TRBJ2-1; 8 nucleotides align to TRBD1. In germline, CDR1 is SQVTM, CDR2 ANQGSEA. CDR3 length: 13 residues. CDR3 sequence reads: CISTDRASNEQFF. The CDR3 region has the DNA TGCATCAGTACGGACAGGGCCTCCAATGAGCAGTTCTTC.

The rearrangement links TRBV4-3 to TRBJ1-1; 7 bases match TRBD1. J was trimmed by 11 bases and V by 0 bases; bases with no gene match: 12. CDR1 LGHNA and CDR2 YSLEER come from the germline V gene. The CDR3 is made up of 15 amino acids. CDR3: CASSQETGAVAEAFF. The CDR3 DNA sequence: TGCGCCAGCAGCCAAGAAACAGGGGCCGTGGCGGAGGCTTTCTTT.

The J gene is TRBJ1-1, the V gene TRBV5-8, with TRBD1 matching over 7 bases. In germline, CDR1 is SGHTS, CDR2 YDEGEE. There are 15 residues in the CDR3. Trimming cost V 0 bases and J 3 bases; bases outside gene matches: 5. CDR3 coding DNA: TGTGCCAGCAGCTTGGGGGTAGACAGGGACACTGAAGCTTTCTTT. The encoded protein is CASSLGVDRDTEAFF.

CDR3 protein: CASSSTGDRTNEKLFF. The CDR3 DNA reads as TGTGCCAGCAGCTCGACAGGGGATCGTACTAATGAAAAACTGTTTTTT. This sequence joins TRBV13 and TRBJ1-4; 8 bases agree with TRBD1. The CDR3 spans 16 residues. Germline assignment: CDR1 PRHDT and CDR2 FYEKMQ (reference sequence). The V segment lost 4 bases and the J segment 2 bases; nucleotides outside the gene matches: 6.

V and J are TRBV4-2 and TRBJ2-2, with D unclear. The CDR3 has 12 residues. From germline, CDR1 is LGHNA and CDR2 YNFKEQ. V lost 4 bases and J 6 bases, leaving 6 bases between the germline ends. The CDR3 reads CASSPSPGELFF. The CDR3, as DNA: TGTGCCAGCAGCCCTTCCCCCGGGGAGCTGTTTTTT.

Sample share makes this clone medium-sized. The V and J genes are TRBV28 and TRBJ2-7; 9 bases line up with TRBD2. J was trimmed by 7 bases and V by 7 bases; bases with no gene match: 23. CDR1 and CDR2 from the germline V gene are MDHEN and SYDVKM. This CDR3 spans 18 amino acids. In nucleotides, the CDR3 is TGTGCCAGCATCTGGGCTAGCGGGGTCCTGGGGCCTATGGAGGAGCAGTACTTC. Its protein product is CASIWASGVLGPMEEQYF.

The gene calls are TRBV7-2 and TRBJ2-7; D gene uncertain. This CDR3 region has 13 residues. Germline V gene lookup returns CDR1 SGHTA and CDR2 FQGNSA. V lost 3 bases to trimming and J lost 4 bases, with 10 bases between them. The CDR3 bases are TGTGCCAGCAGCTTTTTTACAGATTACGAGCAGTACTTC. This encodes CASSFFTDYEQYF.

The rearrangement joins TRBV5-1 to TRBJ2-7; perhaps TRBD1 as D (5 bases). There are 13 residues in the CDR3. Trimming cost V 0 bases and J 6 bases, with 10 bases left between them. The V gene's germline CDR1 is SGHRS and CDR2 YFSETQ. The CDR3 spells CASSLADSFEQYF. In nucleotides, the CDR3 is TGCGCCAGCAGCTTGGCCGACAGTTTCGAGCAGTACTTC.

The chain is built from TRBV5-4 and TRBJ2-1, with 8 positions matching TRBD1. CDR3 length: 15 amino acids. The V segment lost 1 base and the J segment 6 bases; nucleotides outside the gene matches: 6. The germline V gene encodes CDR1 SGHNT and CDR2 YYREEE (reference sequence). Here the CDR3 reads CASSLLRGLGNEQFF. The DNA for the CDR3 is TGTGCCAGCAGCTTGCTCAGGGGGCTCGGCAATGAGCAGTTCTTC.

The rearrangement links TRBV5-4 to TRBJ2-7; 8 bases agree with TRBD1. This CDR3 is built from 15 residues. The V gene end was trimmed by 2 bases and the J gene end by 5 bases; junction bases not matched to a gene: 9. Looked up from germline, CDR1 is SGHNT and CDR2 is YYREEE (reference sequence). CDR3 loop: CASSFMRTGPHEQYF. Written as DNA, the CDR3 is TGTGCCAGCAGCTTTATGCGGACAGGGCCGCACGAGCAGTACTTC.

This chain uses TRBV21-1 with TRBJ2-2; the table calls TRBD2, which could not be checked here. TRBV21-1 is shown as a pseudogene. The CDR3 is made up of 17 amino acids. This CDR3 reads CASSTHPTSGGAGELFF. CDR3 DNA: TGTGCCAGCAGCACCCACCCGACTAGCGGGGGGGCCGGGGAGCTGTTTTTT.

The chain combines TRBV9 with TRBJ2-1; a weak D match, TRBD2 (5 bases). Germline CDR1 SGDLS, CDR2 YYNGEE. The CDR3 runs 13 residues. Deletions cut 3 bases from V and 8 bases from J, with 12 bases between. In DNA form, the CDR3 reads TGTGCCAGCAGCGATCGGGATTTGGATGAGCAGTTCTTC. As protein: CASSDRDLDEQFF. Drawing the rest from reference TRBV9 and TRBJ2-1, the complete variable domain is DSGVTQTPKHLITATGQRVTLRCSPRSGDLSVYWYQQSLDQGLQFLIQYYNGEERAKGNILERFSAQQFPDLHSELNLSSLELGDSALYFCASSDRDLDEQFFGPGTRLTVL.

This clone is a singleton in its sample. The rearrangement joins TRBV4-2 to TRBJ2-5, with 11 bases matching TRBD2. V was pared by 1 base and J by 3 bases, with 1 base of the junction left unmatched. This CDR3 region has 15 residues. In germline, CDR1 is LGHNA, CDR2 YNFKEQ. The DNA for the CDR3 is TGTGCCAGCAGCCAAGTAGCGGGAGGGGAAGAGACCCAGTACTTC. Amino acid sequence: CASSQVAGGEETQYF.

The chain joins TRBV18 to TRBJ2-7; D is possibly TRBD1 (5 bases). CDR1 KGHSH and CDR2 LQKENI come from the germline V gene. This CDR3 is built from 12 residues. V shed 4 bases and J shed 2 bases, with 6 bases lying between them. CDR3 nucleotide sequence: TGTGCCAGCTCACGGGGCCCCTACGAGCAGTACTTC. Its translation is CASSRGPYEQYF.

The chain links TRBV2 to TRBJ2-5; no clear D gene. There are 14 residues in the CDR3. V was cut by 1 base and J by 1 base, with 7 bases left in between. The germline gives CDR1 SNHLY, CDR2 FYNNEI. CDR3 DNA sequence: TGTGCCAGCAGTGAAGTCCCAGTCCAAGAGACCCAGTACTTC. It encodes CASSEVPVQETQYF.

The genes are TRBV6-1 and TRBJ2-7; TRBD1 agrees at 10 bases. Germline CDR1 is MNHNS and CDR2 is SASEGT. The CDR3 extends over 14 amino acids. With V trimmed by 5 bases and J by 3 bases, 4 bases remained unmatched. The CDR3 DNA reads TGTGCCAGCAGTCGGGACAGGGGAAACTACGAGCAGTACTTC. It is translated as CASSRDRGNYEQYF.

V is TRBV5-4 and J is TRBJ2-1, with D unclear. Germline V gene sequence: CDR1 SGHNT, CDR2 YYREEE (reference sequence). The CDR3 spans 15 residues. V was shortened by 3 bases and J by 1 base, with 11 bases between the two germline ends. The chain's CDR3 is CASSSRPPSYNEQFF. The CDR3 coding sequence is TGTGCCAGCAGCTCGCGGCCGCCTTCCTACAATGAGCAGTTCTTC.

The chain has TRBV7-8 and TRBJ1-2, with 8 bases matching TRBD1. The CDR3 sequence is 15 residues long. Germline V lookup: CDR1 SGHVS, CDR2 FQNEAQ. Trimming removed 1 base from V and 6 bases from J; junction bases left unmatched: 7. The DNA for the CDR3 is TGTGCCAGCAGCTTAGGCTTCAGGGGGCGAAATGGCTACACCTTC. Amino acids: CASSLGFRGRNGYTF. Full variable domain (outside the CDR3, taken from reference TRBV7-8 and TRBJ1-2): GAGVSQSPRYKVAKRGQDVALRCDPISGHVSLFWYQQALGQGPEFLTYFQNEAQLDKSGLPSDRFFAERPEGSVSTLKIQRTQQEDSAVYLCASSLGFRGRNGYTFGSGTRLTVV.

The genes are TRBV7-2 and TRBJ2-7; 8 positions match TRBD2. CDR1 and CDR2 (germline): SGHTA, FQGNSA. The CDR3 has 19 residues. V dropped 4 bases and J dropped 0; count of bases not matched to a gene: 17. The CDR3 protein is CASSSPSWTSRRYSYEQYF. In DNA form, the CDR3 reads TGTGCCAGCAGCTCCCCGAGTTGGACTAGCAGGCGGTACTCCTACGAGCAGTACTTC. Full variable domain (rest looked up from reference TRBV7-2 and TRBJ2-7): GAGVSQSPSNKVTEKGKDVELRCDPISGHTALYWYRQSLGQGLEFLIYFQGNSAPDKSGLPSDRFSAERTGGSVSTLTIQRTQQEDSAVYLCASSSPSWTSRRYSYEQYFGPGTRLTVT.

This clone was observed a single time. The chain is built from TRBV19 and TRBJ2-3; D is possibly TRBD2 (6 bases). Germline loops: CDR1 LNHDA, CDR2 SQIVND (reference sequence). The CDR3 contains 15 residues. V lost 5 bases and J lost 1, with 13 bases in between. The CDR3 spells CASSPEGRGTDTQYF. The CDR3 coding sequence is TGTGCCAGTAGTCCGGAGGGCCGGGGCACAGATACGCAGTATTTT.

This clone was observed once. The chain carries TRBV4-1 and TRBJ2-5, with 11 bases that match TRBD2. After removal of 1 base from V and 7 bases from J, the junction contained 5 bases not matched to a gene. The CDR3 totals 15 residues. Germline V CDR1 and CDR2: MGHRA, YSYEKL. This CDR3 is CASSQGTSGWGTQYF. The CDR3 DNA follows: TGCGCCAGCAGCCAAGGGACTAGCGGGTGGGGGACCCAGTACTTC.

The CDR3 coding sequence is TGTGCCAGCAGCTTAGTGGAAGGGGGCGCGAGATACGAGCAGTACTTC. Encoded protein: CASSLVEGGARYEQYF. The chain couples TRBV7-2 to TRBJ2-7; 7 bases agree with TRBD1. Trimming at V came to 1 base and at J to 4 bases, leaving 10 bases not matched to a gene. The CDR3 totals 16 residues. Germline values: CDR1 SGHTA, CDR2 FQGNSA.

CDR3 sequence reads: CASSLDGVETQYF. DNA of the CDR3: TGTGCCAGCAGCTTAGACGGGGTAGAGACCCAGTACTTC. The chain recombines TRBV7-9 with TRBJ2-5, with D perhaps matching TRBD2 (5 bases). Trimming took off 1 base at V and 4 bases at J, with 7 bases between the two ends. The CDR3 sequence is 13 residues long. Looked up from germline, CDR1 is SEHNR and CDR2 is FQNEAQ (reference sequence).

The V and J genes are TRBV5-1 and TRBJ1-3; the D is unclear. CDR1 is SGHRS, CDR2 YFSETQ, per germline. The CDR3 totals 14 residues. V shed 0 bases and J shed 2 bases, with 6 bases lying between them. CDR3 in amino acids: CASSLASPGNTIYF. In DNA form, the CDR3 reads TGCGCCAGCAGCTTGGCATCCCCTGGAAACACCATATATTTT.